A single sample gave rise to the 7 T cell receptor beta chains below, sequenced in a study of blood T cells in healthy people across ages. A sample-barcoded 5' primer and a J-beta primer mix were used in a second PCR of roughly 6 to 11 cycles. TCRdb used MiXCR to reprocess the 5' RACE reads, holding one entry per CDR3 protein. The sample includes around 1,000,000 distinct CDR3 sequences, about two fifths of them seen just once. The material sequenced was blood. The source is a man between 18 and 29 years old in good health.

V is TRBV29-1 and J is TRBJ1-5, with 7 bases lining up with TRBD1. Germline lookup yields CDR1 SQVTM and CDR2 ANQGSEA. V lost 5 bases, J lost 4 bases, and 5 bases stayed unmatched. The CDR3 spans 13 residues. As DNA, the CDR3 is TGCAGCGTTACACAGGGGACTAATCAGCCCCAGCATTTT. Protein: CSVTQGTNQPQHF.

This clonotype turned up a few times. V and J are TRBV4-2 and TRBJ1-1; tentatively, D is TRBD1 (5 bases). CDR1 is LGHNA and CDR2 is YNFKEQ in the germline V gene. Between the trimmed V and J ends, which lost 0 bases and 3 bases, there was a span of 11 bases. This CDR3 contains 15 residues. This CDR3 reads CASSQDQGLDTEAFF. In DNA form, the CDR3 reads TGTGCCAGCAGCCAAGATCAGGGCCTAGACACTGAAGCTTTCTTT.

The chain combines TRBV4-1 with TRBJ1-1, with D perhaps TRBD1 (6 bases). CDR3 length: 18 residues. Trimming cost V 0 bases and J 3 bases, with 20 bases left between them. Germline values: CDR1 MGHRA, CDR2 YSYEKL. CDR3 DNA: TGCGCCAGCAGCCAAGATCTGGTTGGGGGGCGCGAGGACACTGAAGCTTTCTTT. Its protein product is CASSQDLVGGREDTEAFF.

This chain joins TRBV25-1 and TRBJ2-5; D is possibly TRBD2 (5 bases). The germline gives CDR1 MGHDK, CDR2 SYGVNS. CDR3 size: 12 residues. Trimming removed 4 bases at V and 11 bases at J, with 14 bases between. The CDR3 sequence is CASSVVEGEQYF. DNA for the CDR3: TGTGCCAGCAGTGTTGTAGAGGGTGAGCAGTACTTC.

This clonotype occurred many times. V is TRBV20-1 and J is TRBJ2-3; D remains ambiguous. From germline, CDR1 is DFQATT and CDR2 SNEGSKA (reference sequence). V lost 6 bases, J lost 2 bases, and 18 bases lay in between. The CDR3 has 15 amino acids. This CDR3 is CSATQPSNPTDTQYF. The CDR3 DNA follows: TGCAGTGCCACACAGCCAAGCAACCCCACAGATACGCAGTATTTT.

The genes are TRBV20-1 and TRBJ2-7; 9 bases map to TRBD2. The CDR3 is made up of 13 amino acids. CDR1 is DFQATT, CDR2 SNEGSKA, per germline (reference sequence). V was pared by 5 bases and J by 2 bases, with 4 bases of the junction left unmatched. CDR3 residues: CSALAGSTYEQYF. Written as DNA, the CDR3 is TGCAGTGCTCTAGCGGGGTCGACCTACGAGCAGTACTTC.

The gene calls are TRBV7-9 and TRBJ2-4, with TRBD1 as a possible D gene (5 bases). CDR3 length: 17 residues. V lost 6 bases, J lost 1 base, and 19 bases lay in between. CDR1 SEHNR and CDR2 FQNEAQ come from the germline V gene (reference sequence). The CDR3 DNA is TGTGCCAGCAGTCTTCGCAGGGATTCTAGGGCCAAAAACATTCAGTACTTC. It encodes CASSLRRDSRAKNIQYF.